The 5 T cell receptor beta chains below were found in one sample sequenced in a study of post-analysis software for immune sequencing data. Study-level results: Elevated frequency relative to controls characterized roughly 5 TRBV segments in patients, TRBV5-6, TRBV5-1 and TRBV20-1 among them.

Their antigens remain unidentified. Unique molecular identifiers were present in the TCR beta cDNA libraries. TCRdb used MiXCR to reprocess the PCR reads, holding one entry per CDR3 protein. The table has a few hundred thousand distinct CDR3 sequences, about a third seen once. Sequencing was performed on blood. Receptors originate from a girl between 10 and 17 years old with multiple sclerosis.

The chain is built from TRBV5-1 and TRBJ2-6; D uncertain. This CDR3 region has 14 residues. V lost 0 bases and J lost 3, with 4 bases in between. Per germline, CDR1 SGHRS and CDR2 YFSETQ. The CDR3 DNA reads TGCGCCAGCAGCTTGGGGCTTGGGGCCAACGTCCTGACTTTC. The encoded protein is CASSLGLGANVLTF.

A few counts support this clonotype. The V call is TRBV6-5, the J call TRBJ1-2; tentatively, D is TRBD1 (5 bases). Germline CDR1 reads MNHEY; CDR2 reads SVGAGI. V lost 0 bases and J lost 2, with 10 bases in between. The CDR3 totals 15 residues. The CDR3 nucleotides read TGTGCCAGCAGTTACTCGACAGCGGCCAACTATGGCTACACCTTC. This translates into CASSYSTAANYGYTF.

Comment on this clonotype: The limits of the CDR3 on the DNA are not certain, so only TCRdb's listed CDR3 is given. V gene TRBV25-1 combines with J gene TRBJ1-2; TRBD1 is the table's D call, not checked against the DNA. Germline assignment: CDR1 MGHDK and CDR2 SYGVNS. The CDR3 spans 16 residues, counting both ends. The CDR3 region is CASSEFGPGGDYGYTF.

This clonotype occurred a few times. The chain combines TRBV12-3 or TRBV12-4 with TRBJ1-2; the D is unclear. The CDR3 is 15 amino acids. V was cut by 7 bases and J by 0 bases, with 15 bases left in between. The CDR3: CASISYGRANYGYTF. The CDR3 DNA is TGTGCCAGCATTTCTTATGGGCGAGCTAACTATGGCTACACCTTC.

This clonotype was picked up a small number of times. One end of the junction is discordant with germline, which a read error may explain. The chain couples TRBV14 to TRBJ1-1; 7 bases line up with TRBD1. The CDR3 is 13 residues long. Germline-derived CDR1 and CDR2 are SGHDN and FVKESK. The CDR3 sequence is CASSHQGGTVAFF. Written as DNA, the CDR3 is TGTGCCAGCAGCCATCAGGGGGGGACTGTAGCTTTCTTT.